This TCR beta chain was captured in a study of T-cell memory formation after mild COVID-19. As for the study in general: Across donors, TCR clusters were largely donor specific. Study-wide findings and caveats: Some clones that responded turned up in pre-infection memory, which suggests that cross-reactive memory joined in.

The CDR3 totals 12 residues. V lost 10 bases, J lost 15 bases, and 14 bases stayed unmatched. The germline V gene has CDR1 MNHEY and CDR2 SMNVEV (reference sequence). TCRdb reanalysed the 5' RACE reads using MiXCR and keeps one entry per CDR3 protein. The sample shows over 60,000 distinct CDR3 sequences, 16% of them seen only once. This clonotype was observed a few times. The antigen remains unidentified. The receptor comes from an adult woman who had mild COVID-19 (a few samples of this study predate the infection). Cell type and time point are not known. The chain joins TRBV27 to TRBJ2-1; 8 bases map to TRBD2. The sequencing sample was made of PBMCs or a T cell subset sorted from them (not recorded which). The chain's CDR3 is CATGTRGGGRFF. CDR3 coding DNA: TGTGCCACCGGGACTAGAGGGGGGGGTCGGTTCTTC.